This is a list of T cell receptor beta chains from one sample in a study of CD8+ T cells in alopecia areata. Sequencing used immunoSEQ multiplex PCR; TCRdb keeps in-frame clones, though not all of them. This sample has 150,000 to 200,000 clones; over 45% occur once, and the top ten carry 5.5% to 6%. This specimen was CD4+ T cells sorted from blood, taken at week 24, from a patient treated with tofacitinib. These receptors originate from a human donor with alopecia areata. CDR3s include the opening cysteine and the closing phenylalanine or tryptophan. The order of the fields is clone size, CDR3 length, D gene, J gene, V gene, CDR3 DNA, CDR3 protein. D genes are given only for firm matches. The size field is filled for only some rows; it gives once, few, many or a size class.

clone size: once; CDR3 length: 13; D gene: -; J gene: TRBJ2-7; V gene: TRBV27; CDR3 DNA: TGTGCCAGCAGTTTATCGGCAGCGTACGAGCAGTACTTC; CDR3 protein: CASSLSAAYEQYF
clone size: many; CDR3 length: 13; D gene: -; J gene: TRBJ1-4; V gene: TRBV29-1; CDR3 DNA: TGCAGCGTTGAGGACAGCTCCGGGGGAAAACTGTTTTTT; CDR3 protein: CSVEDSSGGKLFF
clone size: -; CDR3 length: 13; D gene: -; J gene: TRBJ2-7; V gene: TRBV5-1; CDR3 DNA: TGCGCCAGCAGCGCCCAGGGAGCCTACGAGCAGTACTTC; CDR3 protein: CASSAQGAYEQYF
clone size: many; CDR3 length: 17; D gene: TRBD2; J gene: TRBJ2-1; V gene: TRBV28; CDR3 DNA: TGTGCCAGCAGTTTCTCACCAAGCGGGAACTCCTACAATGAGCAGTTCTTC; CDR3 protein: CASSFSPSGNSYNEQFF
clone size: few; CDR3 length: 16; D gene: -; J gene: TRBJ1-1; V gene: TRBV5-1; CDR3 DNA: TGCGCCAGCAGTCTCGTTATAGACAGCATGAACACTGAAGCTTTCTTT; CDR3 protein: CASSLVIDSMNTEAFF
clone size: few; CDR3 length: 15; D gene: TRBD2; J gene: TRBJ2-1; V gene: TRBV11-2; CDR3 DNA: TGTGCCAGCAGCGTTAGCGGGGGGGCCGGGGTTGAGCAGTTCTTC; CDR3 protein: CASSVSGGAGVEQFF
clone size: -; CDR3 length: 14; D gene: -; J gene: TRBJ2-7; V gene: TRBV15; CDR3 DNA: TGTGCCACCAGCAGGGACCTAGAGGACTACGAGCAGTACTTC; CDR3 protein: CATSRDLEDYEQYF
clone size: few; CDR3 length: 12; D gene: -; J gene: TRBJ1-2; V gene: TRBV21-1; CDR3 DNA: TGTGCCAGCAGCCCAAGGGGGCACGGCTACACCTTC; CDR3 protein: CASSPRGHGYTF
clone size: -; CDR3 length: 17; D gene: TRBD1; J gene: TRBJ2-3; V gene: TRBV15; CDR3 DNA: TGTGCCACCAGCAGAGCGGGGACAGGGCTAAGCACAGATACGCAGTATTTT; CDR3 protein: CATSRAGTGLSTDTQYF
clone size: -; CDR3 length: 15; D gene: -; J gene: TRBJ2-2; V gene: TRBV5-1; CDR3 DNA: TGCGCCAGCAGCTCGCAGAACTATCCGGCCGGGGAGCTGTTTTTT; CDR3 protein: CASSSQNYPAGELFF